This TCR beta chain was sequenced during a study of early T cells in non-severe SARS-CoV-2 infection. Whole-study context: Sequencing input comprised bulk RNA from unsorted whole blood; chain pairing was not available. General study points: Anti-spike CD8 responses were favored in VDJdb matching, and private and CD4 specificities were missed.

The V end was cut by 0 bases, the J end by 4 bases, with 8 bases between. This CDR3 has 13 residues. The germline V gene encodes CDR1 SGHKS and CDR2 YYEKEE (reference sequence). This clonotype was detected a few times. Its cognate antigen is unknown. Unique molecular identifiers were attached to individual cDNA molecules. MiXCR, applied by TCRdb to the 5' RACE reads, yields one record per CDR3 protein. The sample records about 48,000 distinct CDR3 sequences, around 9.5% being singletons. This TCR came from an adult who was a healthcare worker with PCR-confirmed SARS-CoV-2 infection or an uninfected control (not recorded which). The gene calls are TRBV5-5 and TRBJ2-7, with D perhaps matching TRBD2 (6 bases). The sample consisted of whole blood. CDR3 in amino acids: CASSLGRDYEQYF. In DNA form, the CDR3 reads TGTGCCAGCAGCTTGGGGCGGGATTACGAGCAGTACTTC.